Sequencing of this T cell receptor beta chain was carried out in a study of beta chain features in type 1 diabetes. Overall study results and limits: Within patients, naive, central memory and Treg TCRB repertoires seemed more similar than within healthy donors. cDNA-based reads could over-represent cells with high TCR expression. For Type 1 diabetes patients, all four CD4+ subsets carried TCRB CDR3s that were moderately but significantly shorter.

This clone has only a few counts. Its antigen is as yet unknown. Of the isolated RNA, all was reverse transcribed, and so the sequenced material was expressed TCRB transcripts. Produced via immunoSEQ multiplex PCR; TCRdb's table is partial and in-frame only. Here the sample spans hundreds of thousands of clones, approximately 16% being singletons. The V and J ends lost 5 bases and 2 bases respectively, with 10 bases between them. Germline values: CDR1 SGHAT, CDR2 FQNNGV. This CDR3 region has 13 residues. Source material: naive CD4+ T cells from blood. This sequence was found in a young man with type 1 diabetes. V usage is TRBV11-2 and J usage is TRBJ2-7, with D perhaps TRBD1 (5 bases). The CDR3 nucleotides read TGTGCCAGCAGCCATGGGGCCACCTACGAGCAGTACTTC. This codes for CASSHGATYEQYF. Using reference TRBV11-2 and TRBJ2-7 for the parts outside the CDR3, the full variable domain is EAGVAQSPRYKIIEKRQSVAFWCNPISGHATLYWYQQILGQGPKLLIQFQNNGVVDDSQLPKDRFSAERLKGVDSTLKIQPAKLEDSAVYLCASSHGATYEQYFGPGTRLTVT.